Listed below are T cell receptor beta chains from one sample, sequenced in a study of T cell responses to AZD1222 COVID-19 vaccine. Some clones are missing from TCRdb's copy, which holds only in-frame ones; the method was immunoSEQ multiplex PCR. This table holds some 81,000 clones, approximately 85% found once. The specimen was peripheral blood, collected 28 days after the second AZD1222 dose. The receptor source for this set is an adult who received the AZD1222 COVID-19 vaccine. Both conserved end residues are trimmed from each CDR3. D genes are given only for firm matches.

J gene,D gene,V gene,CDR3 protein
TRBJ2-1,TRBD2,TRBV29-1,SVAAGGNNEQF
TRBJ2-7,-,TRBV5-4,ASSLGGSTYEQY
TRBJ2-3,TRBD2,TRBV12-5,ASGFFIGTSGGTDTQY
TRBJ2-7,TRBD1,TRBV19,ASSAGTGRYEQY
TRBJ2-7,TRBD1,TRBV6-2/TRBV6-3,ASSYSFGQGIPTYEQY
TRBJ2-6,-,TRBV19,ASSILRVTGANVLT
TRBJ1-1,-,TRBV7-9,ASSLELGKAF
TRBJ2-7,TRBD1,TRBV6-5,ASSTPTGTHEQY
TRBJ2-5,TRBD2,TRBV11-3,ASSPSGGLETQY
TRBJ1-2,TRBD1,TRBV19,ASSIPQGAYGYT
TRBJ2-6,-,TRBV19,ASSIPGRRTSGANVLT
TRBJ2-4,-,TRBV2,ASRSQIAKNIQY